This TCR beta chain was captured by sequencing in a study of OX40 agonist ivuxolimab in advanced cancers. About the full investigation: The costimulatory receptor OX40 (CD134) was targeted by ivuxolimab, a fully human IgG2 agonistic monoclonal antibody. Intravenous ivuxolimab was administered to patients every 2 weeks at six dose levels: 0.01, 0.1, 0.3, 1.5, 3 and 10 mg/kg. Among the roughly 54 dose-escalation patients, about 20 had hepatocellular carcinoma, about 15 melanoma, 9 renal cell carcinoma and 9 head and neck cancer. In the dose-escalation cohort, approximately 80% of patients were male, and the mean age was around 65 years with a range of roughly 20 to 85. Prior anti-PD-1, anti-PD-L1 or anti-CTLA-4 therapy was permitted, and checkpoint inhibitors had been received by roughly 42% of dose-escalation patients. Partial responses occurred in three dose-escalation patients: two with cutaneous melanoma and one with hepatocellular carcinoma. Peripheral TCRbeta sequencing was intended to test whether TCR sequence diversity was altered and clonal T-cell expansion was caused by ivuxolimab. The paper describes the monotherapy dose-escalation part (N ≈ 50 patients) of the phase I trial of ivuxolimab.

Study-wide conclusions, independent of this receptor: Which antigens the clonally expanded peripheral T cells were specific for was not determined. Partial responders in the 0.1-3.0 mg/kg groups had among the lowest normalized peripheral clonal expansion, especially among CD8+ T cells. At doses from 0.1 to 3.0 mg/kg, clonal expansion was seen in both CD4+ and CD8+ blood T cells between baseline and week 6. Low levels of normalized T-cell clonal expansion were also seen in some patients who did not respond. After ivuxolimab, more expanded clones were found on average in CD8+ T cells than in CD4+ T cells.

Genomic DNA was extracted from sorted cells for sequencing of the TCRbeta CDR3 region. The immunoSEQ Assay was used for sequencing of TCRbeta CDR3 regions. In its TCRdb copy, this immuneACCESS table keeps in-frame sequences only and misses some clones. Where compared with another copy, unresolved V genes explain less than half of these, and the others have no known cause. Counted in this sample were approximately 49,000 clones; about 88% of them appeared once. The ten largest clonotypes hold approximately 1.6% of the sample. Worth noting for this clone: Its antigen specificity is not known. Base qualities are not provided; no much larger clone lies one nucleotide away.

The CDR3 starts with the cysteine, ends with the phenylalanine, and has 16 residues. Just the 48-base CDR3 DNA is kept, in frame starting at base 1. Taken from the germline V gene (reference sequence), the CDR1 and CDR2 loops are MNHEY and SMNVEV. Germline trimming amounts to 7 bases on V and 4 bases on J, with 10 as the count of junction bases outside the gene matches. The trial excluded patients who had a history of autoimmune disease or were on systemic immunosuppression. Peripheral blood for TCR sequencing was collected from all dose cohorts at baseline, on cycle 4 day 1, and on cycle 7 day 1. The samples were taken from a phase I, first-in-human, multicenter, open-label dose-escalation trial of ivuxolimab. The trial enrolled adults with locally advanced or metastatic head and neck squamous cell, hepatocellular, melanoma or renal cell carcinoma. CD4+ and CD8+ T cells were sorted separately from peripheral blood before TCR sequencing.

The rearrangement combines TRBV27 with TRBJ2-3; 11 junctional bases match TRBD2. The specimen was CD4+ or CD8+ T cells sorted from blood, collected in a trial of the OX40 agonist ivuxolimab. The sequence came from an adult with an advanced solid tumor such as melanoma, head and neck, liver or kidney cancer. This receptor carries the CDR3 CASTSLAGVDADTQYF. The DNA reads TGTGCCAGCACCTCACTAGCGGGAGTTGACGCAGATACGCAGTATTTT.